One and the same sample provided the 16 T cell receptor beta chains below, sequenced in a study of shared clonotypes between healthy human individuals. Clones were sequenced by immunoSEQ multiplex PCR, and TCRdb holds only the in-frame ones, with some missing. The sample lists 850,000 to 1,200,000 clones; 75% were seen once. Sequencing was done on a sample of memory CD4+ T cells sorted from blood. Subset denoted: CD45RA-negative fraction. Every receptor here comes from a young man in good health.

In its sample, this clone was seen a few times. This chain connects TRBV19 to TRBJ1-1; TRBD1 matches 8 bases. There are 12 residues in the CDR3. The J segment lost 5 bases and the V segment lost 9 bases, leaving 5 bases of the junction unmatched. The germline V gene encodes CDR1 LNHDA and CDR2 SQIVND (reference sequence). The CDR3 here is CASHQGATEAFF. As DNA, the CDR3 is TGTGCCAGCCATCAGGGGGCGACTGAAGCTTTCTTT.

J is TRBJ1-2 and V is TRBV5-1; D remains ambiguous. Germline lookup yields CDR1 SGHRS and CDR2 YFSETQ. There are 15 residues in the CDR3. V lost 7 bases and J lost 7, with 23 bases in between. CDR3 amino acids: CASRIEVSIGGGYTF. The CDR3 DNA reads TGCGCCAGCCGGATTGAGGTGTCTATCGGTGGTGGCTACACCTTC.

The chain uses TRBV4-2 and TRBJ2-5, with 9 nucleotides matching TRBD2. This CDR3 region has 17 residues. Germline trimming cut 4 bases from V and 0 bases from J; bases unmatched to any gene: 9. Germline assignment: CDR1 LGHNA and CDR2 YNFKEQ. CDR3 in amino acids: CASSPLGVAGDQETQYF. CDR3 in DNA: TGTGCCAGCAGCCCCCTGGGAGTAGCGGGGGACCAAGAGACCCAGTACTTC.

The rearrangement joins TRBV6-1 to TRBJ1-3, with no clear D. The CDR3 length is 14 residues. Germline V gene lookup returns CDR1 MNHNS and CDR2 SASEGT. Trimming stripped 5 bases from V and 0 bases from J, with 8 bases between. CDR3 sequence: CASSSASSGNTIYF. For the CDR3, the DNA is TGTGCCAGCAGTTCGGCGAGCTCTGGAAACACCATATATTTT.

The rearrangement uses TRBV4-3 and TRBJ2-3; D is unclear. CDR3 size: 12 residues. The germline V gene has CDR1 LGHNA and CDR2 YSLEER. V dropped 0 bases and J dropped 6 bases, with 4 bases sitting between them. The CDR3 here is CASSQDMDTQYF. The CDR3 DNA reads as TGCGCCAGCAGCCAAGACATGGATACGCAGTATTTT.

The chain combines TRBV9 with TRBJ1-6, with D maybe TRBD1 (5 bases). CDR1 is SGDLS, CDR2 YYNGEE, per germline. The CDR3 is made up of 17 amino acids. Trimming shortened V by 0 bases and J by 5 bases, and 15 bases separated the two germline ends. The CDR3 sequence is CASSVAGGGTDNSPLHF. CDR3 nucleotide sequence: TGTGCCAGCAGCGTAGCTGGGGGGGGGACGGATAATTCACCCCTCCACTTT.

The rearrangement joins TRBV6-1 to TRBJ2-1; D might be TRBD1 (5 bases). Between the trimmed V and J ends, which lost 3 bases and 4 bases, there was a span of 13 bases. CDR1 and CDR2 from the germline V gene are MNHNS and SASEGT. The CDR3 has 15 amino acids. The CDR3 spells CASSETDYPYNEQFF. Written as DNA, the CDR3 is TGTGCCAGCAGTGAGACAGATTACCCATACAATGAGCAGTTCTTC.

The DNA for the CDR3 is TGTGCCAGCAGCTCGTCTTGGCCCCGAGGGAATGAGCAGTTCTTC. Protein sequence: CASSSSWPRGNEQFF. The rearrangement joins TRBV7-2 to TRBJ2-1; a weak D match, TRBD2 (5 bases). CDR1 is SGHTA and CDR2 is FQGNSA in the germline V gene. The CDR3 has 15 amino acids. Trimming took 4 bases from V and 7 from J, leaving 17 bases between them.

This rearrangement joins TRBV10-3 to TRBJ2-7, with 8 bases lining up with TRBD2. Per germline, CDR1 ENHRY and CDR2 SYGVKD. The V segment lost 2 bases and the J segment 2 bases; nucleotides outside the gene matches: 5. The CDR3 consists of 15 residues. DNA of the CDR3: TGTGCCATCAGTGAGCCACGGGAGGGCCCCTACGAGCAGTACTTC. It codes for CAISEPREGPYEQYF.

The chain employs TRBV4-1 and TRBJ2-1; TRBD2 aligns across 7 bases. Germline V gives CDR1 MGHRA, CDR2 YSYEKL. The trim removed 1 base at V and 2 bases at J, leaving 20 bases unmatched. The length of the CDR3 is 21 residues. This CDR3 is CASSQVQQRGQTLWTYNEQFF. The CDR3 region has the DNA TGCGCCAGCAGCCAAGTCCAACAGCGGGGCCAAACCCTGTGGACCTACAATGAGCAGTTCTTC.

As for this clone: An end of the junction does not agree with germline; a read error may underlie this. The chain recombines TRBV5-4 with TRBJ2-3; 10 positions agree with TRBD2. The CDR3 extends over 18 amino acids. Per germline, CDR1 SGHNT and CDR2 YYREEE (reference sequence). The CDR3 nucleotides read TGCGCCAGCAGCCCTTCGGCGGGAGCGGGAGGGTTTACAGATACGCAGTATTTT. Protein sequence: CASSPSAGAGGFTDTQYF.

V is TRBV6-5 and J is TRBJ2-2; 11 bases are a match to TRBD2. There are 14 residues in the CDR3. V was clipped by 7 bases and J by 5 bases; unmatched bases: 3. Per germline, CDR1 MNHEY and CDR2 SVGAGI. In DNA form, the CDR3 reads TGTGCCAGCACCTTAGCGGGAGGGACCGGGGAGCTGTTTTTT. It codes for CASTLAGGTGELFF.

V gene TRBV7-2 combines with J gene TRBJ2-5, with D unresolved. This CDR3 has 13 residues. Trimming stripped 1 base from V and 5 bases from J, with 8 bases between. Germline V gene sequence: CDR1 SGHTA, CDR2 FQGNSA. The CDR3 nucleotides read TGTGCCAGCAGCTTAGGGTCCTTTGAGACCCAGTACTTC. Translated: CASSLGSFETQYF.

The chain links TRBV10-2 to TRBJ1-6; D may be TRBD1 (5 bases). The V end lost 4 bases, the J end lost 5 bases, and 21 bases lay between the germline ends. Germline V gene lookup returns CDR1 WSHSY and CDR2 SAAADI. The CDR3 loop spans 18 amino acids. The CDR3 nucleotides are TGCGCCAGCAGTGGGGTCAAGGGGAACTCCAGACATAATTCACCCCTCCACTTT. This gives the protein CASSGVKGNSRHNSPLHF.

As concerns this clone: Other DNA variants within this sample encode the same CDR3. This chain connects TRBV11-2 to TRBJ1-3; no firm D call. The germline gives CDR1 SGHAT, CDR2 FQNNGV. The CDR3 is 14 residues long. V lost 1 base and J lost 0, with 4 bases in between. CDR3 nucleotides: TGTGCCAGCAGCTTAGGACTCTCTGGAAACACCATATATTTT. Encoded protein: CASSLGLSGNTIYF.

The rearrangement uses TRBV5-4 and TRBJ1-2; D remains ambiguous. The CDR3 is 15 residues long. Germline V CDR1 and CDR2: SGHNT, YYREEE (reference sequence). V was trimmed by 3 bases and J by 0 bases, leaving 12 bases between them. CDR3 protein: CASSYAAGANYGYTF. The CDR3 coding sequence is TGTGCCAGCAGCTATGCCGCAGGCGCTAACTATGGCTACACCTTC.